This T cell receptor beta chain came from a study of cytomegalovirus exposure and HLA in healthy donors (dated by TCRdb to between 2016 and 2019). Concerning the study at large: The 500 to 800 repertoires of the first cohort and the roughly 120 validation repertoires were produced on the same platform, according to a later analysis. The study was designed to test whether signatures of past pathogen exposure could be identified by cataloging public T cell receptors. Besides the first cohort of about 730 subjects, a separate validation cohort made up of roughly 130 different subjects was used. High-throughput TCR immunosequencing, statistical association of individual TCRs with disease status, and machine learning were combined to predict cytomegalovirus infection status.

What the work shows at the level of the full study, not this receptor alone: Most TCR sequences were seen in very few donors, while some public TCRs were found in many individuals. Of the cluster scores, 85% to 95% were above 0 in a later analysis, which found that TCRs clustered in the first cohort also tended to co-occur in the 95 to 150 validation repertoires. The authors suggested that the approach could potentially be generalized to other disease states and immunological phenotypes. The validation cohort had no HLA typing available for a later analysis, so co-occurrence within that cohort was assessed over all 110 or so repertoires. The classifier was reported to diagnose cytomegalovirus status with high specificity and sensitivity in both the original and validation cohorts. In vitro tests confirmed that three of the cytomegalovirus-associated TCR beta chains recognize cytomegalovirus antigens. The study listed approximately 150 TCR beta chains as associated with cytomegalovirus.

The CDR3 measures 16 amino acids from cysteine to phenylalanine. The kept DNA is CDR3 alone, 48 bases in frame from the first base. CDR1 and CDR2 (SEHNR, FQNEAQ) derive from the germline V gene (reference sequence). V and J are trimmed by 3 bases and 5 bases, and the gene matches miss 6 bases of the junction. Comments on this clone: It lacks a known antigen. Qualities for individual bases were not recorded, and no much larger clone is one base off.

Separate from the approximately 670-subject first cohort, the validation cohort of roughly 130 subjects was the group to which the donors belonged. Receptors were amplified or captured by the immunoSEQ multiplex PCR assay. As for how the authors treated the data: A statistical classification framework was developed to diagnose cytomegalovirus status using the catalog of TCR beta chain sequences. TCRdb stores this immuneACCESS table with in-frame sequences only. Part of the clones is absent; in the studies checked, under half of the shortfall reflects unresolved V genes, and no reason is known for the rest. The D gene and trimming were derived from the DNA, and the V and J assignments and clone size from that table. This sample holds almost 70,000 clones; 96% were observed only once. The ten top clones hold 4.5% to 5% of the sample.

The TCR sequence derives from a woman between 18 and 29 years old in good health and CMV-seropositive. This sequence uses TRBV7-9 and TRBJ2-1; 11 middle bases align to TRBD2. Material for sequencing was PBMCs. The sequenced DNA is TGTGCCAGCAGCTTGCCTAGCGGGAGGAAAAACAATGAGCAGTTCTTC. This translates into CASSLPSGRKNNEQFF.